This T cell receptor (beta chain) appears in the sequencing data of a study of liver allograft versus peripheral blood T cells. Across the study: Transplanted livers and recipients' peripheral blood had their T cell receptor repertoires compared.

This clonotype was recorded a few times. Its cognate antigen is unknown. V was shortened by 5 bases and J by 7 bases, with 11 bases between the two germline ends. CDR3 length: 13 residues. TCRdb re-called the reads through MiXCR, storing one row per CDR3 protein. The table lists 15,000 to 20,000 distinct CDR3 sequences, 22% of them singletons. Regarding the study as a whole: The authors reported that T cell receptor repertoires inside liver allografts differed from those in peripheral blood.

V gene TRBV12-3 or TRBV12-4 combines with J gene TRBJ1-4; D gene ambiguous. The receptor was derived from a human patient who had a liver transplant. Some T cells may be the graft donor's. Written as DNA, the CDR3 is TGTGCCAGCAGTGCGAACGAGGGTGAAAAACTGTTTTTT. It specifies CASSANEGEKLFF.